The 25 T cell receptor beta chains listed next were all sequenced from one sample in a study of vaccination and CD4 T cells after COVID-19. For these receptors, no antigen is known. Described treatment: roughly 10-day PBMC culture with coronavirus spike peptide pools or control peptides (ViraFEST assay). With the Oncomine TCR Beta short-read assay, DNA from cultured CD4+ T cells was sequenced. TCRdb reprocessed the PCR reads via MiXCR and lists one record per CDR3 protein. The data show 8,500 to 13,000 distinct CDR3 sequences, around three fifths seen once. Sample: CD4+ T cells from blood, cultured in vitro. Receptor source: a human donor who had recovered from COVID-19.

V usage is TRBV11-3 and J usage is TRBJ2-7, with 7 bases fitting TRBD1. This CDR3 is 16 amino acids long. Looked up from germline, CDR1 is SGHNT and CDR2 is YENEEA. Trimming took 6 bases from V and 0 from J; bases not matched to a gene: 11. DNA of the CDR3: TGTGCCAGCAGTCCTAGGGACAGCACTTTCTCCTACGAGCAGTACTTC. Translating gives CASSPRDSTFSYEQYF. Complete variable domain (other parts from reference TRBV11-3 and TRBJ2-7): EAGVVQSPRYKIIEKKQPVAFWCNPISGHNTLYWYLQNLGQGPELLIRYENEEAVDDSQLPKDRFSAERLKGVDSTLKIQPAELGDSAVYLCASSPRDSTFSYEQYFGPGTRLTVT.

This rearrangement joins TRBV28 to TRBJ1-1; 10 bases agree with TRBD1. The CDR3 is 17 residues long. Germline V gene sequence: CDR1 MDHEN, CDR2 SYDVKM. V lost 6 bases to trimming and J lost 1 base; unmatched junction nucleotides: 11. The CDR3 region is CASSLPGQGIPNTEAFF. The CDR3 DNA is TGTGCCAGCAGCTTACCGGGACAGGGGATTCCGAACACTGAAGCTTTCTTT.

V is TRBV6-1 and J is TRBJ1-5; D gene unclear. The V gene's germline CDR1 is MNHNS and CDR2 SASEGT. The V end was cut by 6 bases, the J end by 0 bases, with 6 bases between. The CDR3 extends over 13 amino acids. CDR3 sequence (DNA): TGTGCCAGCAGGGTAAATAGCAATCAGCCCCAGCATTTT. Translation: CASRVNSNQPQHF.

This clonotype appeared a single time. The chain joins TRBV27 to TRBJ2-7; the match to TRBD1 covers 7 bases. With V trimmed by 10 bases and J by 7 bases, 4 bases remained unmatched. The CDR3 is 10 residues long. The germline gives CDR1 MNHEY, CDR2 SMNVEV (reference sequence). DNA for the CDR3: TGTGCCACGGGCAGGGGGGAGCAGTACTTC. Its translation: CATGRGEQYF.

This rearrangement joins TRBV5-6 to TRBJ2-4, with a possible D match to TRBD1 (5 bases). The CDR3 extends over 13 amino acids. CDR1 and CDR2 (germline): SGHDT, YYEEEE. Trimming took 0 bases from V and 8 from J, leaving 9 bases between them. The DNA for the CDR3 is TGTGCCAGCAGCTTGGGCCAGGGTGACATTCAGTACTTC. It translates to CASSLGQGDIQYF.

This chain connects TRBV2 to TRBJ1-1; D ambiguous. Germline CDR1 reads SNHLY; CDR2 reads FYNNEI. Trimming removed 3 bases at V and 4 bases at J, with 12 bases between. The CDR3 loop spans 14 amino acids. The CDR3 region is CASSELSWGTEAFF. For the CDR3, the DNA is TGTGCCAGCAGTGAGCTGTCTTGGGGCACTGAAGCTTTCTTT. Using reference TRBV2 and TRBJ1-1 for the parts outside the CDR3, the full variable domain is EPEVTQTPSHQVTQMGQEVILRCVPISNHLYFYWYRQILGQKVEFLVSFYNNEISEKSEIFDDQFSVERPDGSNFTLKIRSTKLEDSAMYFCASSELSWGTEAFFGQGTRLTVV.

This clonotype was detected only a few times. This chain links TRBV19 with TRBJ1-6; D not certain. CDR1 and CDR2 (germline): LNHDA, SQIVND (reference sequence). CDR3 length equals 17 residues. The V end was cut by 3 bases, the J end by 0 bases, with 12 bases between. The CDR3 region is CASSMAVGSSYNSPLHF. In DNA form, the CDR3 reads TGTGCCAGTAGTATGGCGGTGGGGAGCTCCTATAATTCACCCCTCCACTTT.

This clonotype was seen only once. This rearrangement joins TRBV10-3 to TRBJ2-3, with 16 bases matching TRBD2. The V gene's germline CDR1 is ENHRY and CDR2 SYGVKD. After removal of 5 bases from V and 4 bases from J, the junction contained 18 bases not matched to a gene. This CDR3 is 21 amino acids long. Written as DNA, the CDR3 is TGTGCCATCAGTCCACGACGCTCCGGGACTAGCGGGGGGGTAGTGGCAGATACGCAGTATTTT. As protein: CAISPRRSGTSGGVVADTQYF.

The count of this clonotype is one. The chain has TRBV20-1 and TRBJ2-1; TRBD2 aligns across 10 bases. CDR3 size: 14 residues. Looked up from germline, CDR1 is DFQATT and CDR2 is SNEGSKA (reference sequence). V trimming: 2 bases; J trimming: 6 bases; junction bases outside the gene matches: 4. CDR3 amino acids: CSARRLAGTNEQFF. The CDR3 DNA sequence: TGCAGTGCTAGACGACTAGCGGGCACCAATGAGCAGTTCTTC.

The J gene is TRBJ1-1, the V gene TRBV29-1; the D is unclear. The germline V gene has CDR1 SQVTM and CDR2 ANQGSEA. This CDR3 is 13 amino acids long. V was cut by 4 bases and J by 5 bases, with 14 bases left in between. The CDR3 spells CSVVQTTRTEAFF. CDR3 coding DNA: TGCAGCGTTGTCCAGACCACGAGGACTGAAGCTTTCTTT.

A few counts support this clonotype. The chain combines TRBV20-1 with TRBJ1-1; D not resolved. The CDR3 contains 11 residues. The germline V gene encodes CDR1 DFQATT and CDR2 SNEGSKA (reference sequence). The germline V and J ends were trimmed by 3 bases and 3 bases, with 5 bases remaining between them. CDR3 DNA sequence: TGCAGTGCTAGGAGGGACACTGAAGCTTTCTTT. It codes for CSARRDTEAFF.

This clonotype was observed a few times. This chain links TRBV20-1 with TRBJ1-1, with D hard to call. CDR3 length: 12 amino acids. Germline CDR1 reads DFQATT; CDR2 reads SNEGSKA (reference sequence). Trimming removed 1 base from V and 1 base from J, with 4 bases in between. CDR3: CSARVPNTEAFF. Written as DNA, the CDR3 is TGCAGTGCTAGAGTCCCGAACACTGAAGCTTTCTTT.

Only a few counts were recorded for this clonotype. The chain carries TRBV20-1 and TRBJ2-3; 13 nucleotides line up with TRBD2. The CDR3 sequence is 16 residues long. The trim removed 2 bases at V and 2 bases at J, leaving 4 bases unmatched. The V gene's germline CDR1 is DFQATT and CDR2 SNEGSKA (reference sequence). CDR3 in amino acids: CSARSTSGGFTDTQYF. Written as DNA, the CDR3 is TGCAGTGCTAGATCGACTAGCGGGGGGTTCACAGATACGCAGTATTTT.

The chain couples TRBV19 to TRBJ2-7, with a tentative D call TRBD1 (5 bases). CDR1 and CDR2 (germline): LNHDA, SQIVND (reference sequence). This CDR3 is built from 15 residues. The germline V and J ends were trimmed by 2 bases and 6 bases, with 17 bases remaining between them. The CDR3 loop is CASSIRGKGNGEQYF. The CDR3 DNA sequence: TGTGCCAGTAGTATAAGAGGAAAGGGGAACGGCGAGCAGTACTTC.

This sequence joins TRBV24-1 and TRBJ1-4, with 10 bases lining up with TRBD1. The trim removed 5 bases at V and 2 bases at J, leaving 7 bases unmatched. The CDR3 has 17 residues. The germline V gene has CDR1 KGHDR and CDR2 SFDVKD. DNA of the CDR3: TGTGCCACCAGTGTCCCGGGACAGGGGCTCACTAATGAAAAACTGTTTTTT. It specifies CATSVPGQGLTNEKLFF.

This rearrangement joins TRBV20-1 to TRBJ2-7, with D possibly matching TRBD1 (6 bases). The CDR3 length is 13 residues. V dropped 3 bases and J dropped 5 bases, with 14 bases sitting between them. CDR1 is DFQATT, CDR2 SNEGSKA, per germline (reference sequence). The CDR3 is CSARGTGQNEQYF. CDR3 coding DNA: TGCAGTGCTAGGGGTACAGGGCAAAACGAGCAGTACTTC.

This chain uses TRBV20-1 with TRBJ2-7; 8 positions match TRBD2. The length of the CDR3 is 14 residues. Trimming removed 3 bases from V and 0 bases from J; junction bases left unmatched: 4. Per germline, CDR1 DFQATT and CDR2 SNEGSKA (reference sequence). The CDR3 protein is CSASALAGSYEQYF. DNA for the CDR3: TGCAGTGCTAGTGCCCTAGCGGGCTCCTACGAGCAGTACTTC.

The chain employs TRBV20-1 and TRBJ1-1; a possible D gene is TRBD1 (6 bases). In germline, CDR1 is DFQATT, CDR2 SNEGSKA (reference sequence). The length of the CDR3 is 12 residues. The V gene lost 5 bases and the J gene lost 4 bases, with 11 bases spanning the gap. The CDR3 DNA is TGCAGTGCTCCCCAGGGGAGCACTGAAGCTTTCTTT. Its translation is CSAPQGSTEAFF.

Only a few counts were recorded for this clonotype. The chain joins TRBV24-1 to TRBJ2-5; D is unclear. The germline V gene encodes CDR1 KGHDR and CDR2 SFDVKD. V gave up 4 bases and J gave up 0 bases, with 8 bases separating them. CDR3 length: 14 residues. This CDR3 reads CATSESGNQETQYF. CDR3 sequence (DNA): TGTGCCACCAGTGAAAGTGGGAACCAAGAGACCCAGTACTTC.

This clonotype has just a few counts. The CDR3, as DNA: TGTGCCAGCAGCACCGTACAGGGGTCGGATACGCAGTATTTT. Residues: CASSTVQGSDTQYF. J is TRBJ2-3 and V is TRBV7-9; 7 nucleotides match TRBD1. Losses at the gene ends were 5 bases for V and 6 bases for J; bases not matched to a gene: 8. The CDR3 is made up of 14 amino acids. Germline-derived CDR1 and CDR2 are SEHNR and FQNEAQ (reference sequence).

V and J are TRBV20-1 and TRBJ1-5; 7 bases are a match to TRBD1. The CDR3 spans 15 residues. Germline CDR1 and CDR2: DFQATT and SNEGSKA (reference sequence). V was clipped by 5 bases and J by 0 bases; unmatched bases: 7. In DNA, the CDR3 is TGCAGTGCTGGCCAGGGACAGTATAGCAATCAGCCCCAGCATTTT. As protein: CSAGQGQYSNQPQHF.

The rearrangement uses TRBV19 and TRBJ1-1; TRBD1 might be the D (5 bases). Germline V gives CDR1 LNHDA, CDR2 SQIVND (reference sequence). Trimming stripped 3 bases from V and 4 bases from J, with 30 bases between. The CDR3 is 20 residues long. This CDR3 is CASSMPQGKSVYGLGTEAFF. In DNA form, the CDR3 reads TGTGCCAGTAGTATGCCGCAGGGCAAGTCAGTATACGGGTTGGGCACTGAAGCTTTCTTT.

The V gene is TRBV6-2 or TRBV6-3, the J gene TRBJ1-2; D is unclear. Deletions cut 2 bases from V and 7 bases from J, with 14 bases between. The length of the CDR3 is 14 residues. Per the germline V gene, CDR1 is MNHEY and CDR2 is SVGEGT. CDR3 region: CASSYGATLGGYTF. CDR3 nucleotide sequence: TGTGCCAGCAGTTACGGCGCCACCTTGGGTGGCTACACCTTC.

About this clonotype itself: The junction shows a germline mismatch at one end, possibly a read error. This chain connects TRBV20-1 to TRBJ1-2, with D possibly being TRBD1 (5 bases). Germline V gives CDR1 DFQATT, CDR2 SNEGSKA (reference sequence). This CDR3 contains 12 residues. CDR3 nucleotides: TGCGGTGCAGGGACCTCTAACTATGGCTACACCTTC. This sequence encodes CGAGTSNYGYTF.

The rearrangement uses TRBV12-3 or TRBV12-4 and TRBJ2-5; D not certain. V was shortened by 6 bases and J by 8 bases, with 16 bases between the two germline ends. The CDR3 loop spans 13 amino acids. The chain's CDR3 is CASSDSARFTQYF. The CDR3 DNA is TGTGCCAGCAGCGATTCGGCGCGGTTTACCCAGTACTTC.